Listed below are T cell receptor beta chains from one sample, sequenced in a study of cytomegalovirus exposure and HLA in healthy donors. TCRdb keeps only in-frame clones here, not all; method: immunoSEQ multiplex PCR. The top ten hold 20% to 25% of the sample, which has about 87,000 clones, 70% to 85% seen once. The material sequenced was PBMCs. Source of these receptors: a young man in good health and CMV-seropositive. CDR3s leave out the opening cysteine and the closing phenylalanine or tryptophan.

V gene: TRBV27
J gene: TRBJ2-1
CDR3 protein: ASSPVTSGNEQF

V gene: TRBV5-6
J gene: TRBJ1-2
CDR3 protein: ASSLSVLAGEGYT

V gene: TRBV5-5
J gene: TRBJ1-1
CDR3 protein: ASSGQNWGAAEAF

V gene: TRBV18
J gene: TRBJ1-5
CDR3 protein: ASSPWRESNQPQH

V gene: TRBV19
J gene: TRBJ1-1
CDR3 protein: ASSTPRTGNTEAF

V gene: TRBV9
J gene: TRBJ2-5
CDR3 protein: ASSVGQGETQY

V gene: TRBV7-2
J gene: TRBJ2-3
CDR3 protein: ASSSGTGYTDTQY

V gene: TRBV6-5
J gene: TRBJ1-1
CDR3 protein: ASSSYPGGRTEAF

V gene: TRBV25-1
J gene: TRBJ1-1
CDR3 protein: ASRDRGKAEAF

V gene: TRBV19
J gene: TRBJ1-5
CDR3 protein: ASSIPGQGASGNQPQH

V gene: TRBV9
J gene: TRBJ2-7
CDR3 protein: ASSMTGGSYEQY

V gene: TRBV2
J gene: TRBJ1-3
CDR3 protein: ASSRTGAGNTIY

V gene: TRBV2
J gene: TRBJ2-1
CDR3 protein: ASSALTGGEQF

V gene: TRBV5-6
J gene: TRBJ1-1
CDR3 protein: ASSLGFGANTEAF

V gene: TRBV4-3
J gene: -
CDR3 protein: ASSQDLGQGDEQY

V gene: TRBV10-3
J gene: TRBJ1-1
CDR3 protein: AISPGQGNTEAF

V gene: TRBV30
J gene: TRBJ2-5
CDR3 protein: AWSRGKETQY

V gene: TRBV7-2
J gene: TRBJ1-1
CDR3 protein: ASSYLRTEAF

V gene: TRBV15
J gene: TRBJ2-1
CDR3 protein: ATSTRLAGVVEQF

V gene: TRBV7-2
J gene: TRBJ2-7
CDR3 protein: ASSLGQGKALPYEQY

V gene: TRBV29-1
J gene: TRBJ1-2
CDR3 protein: SVPRSGRIYGYT

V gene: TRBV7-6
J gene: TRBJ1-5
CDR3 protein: ASSLASPGQDSNQPQH

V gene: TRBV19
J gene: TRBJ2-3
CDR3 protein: ATWDRRAPDTQY

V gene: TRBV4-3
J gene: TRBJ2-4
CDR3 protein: ASSHATGTGGNIQY

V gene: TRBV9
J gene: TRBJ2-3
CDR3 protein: ASSVGGGGGTDTQY

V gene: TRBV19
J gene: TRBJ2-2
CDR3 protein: ASSGLASTGELF

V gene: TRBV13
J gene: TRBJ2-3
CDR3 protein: ASSLVSGVARDTQY

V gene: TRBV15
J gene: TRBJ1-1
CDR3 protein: ATSRGGELNTEAF

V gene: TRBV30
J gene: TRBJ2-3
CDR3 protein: AWSVASTDTQY

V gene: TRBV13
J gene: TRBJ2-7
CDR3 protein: ASSLARDKKAYEQY

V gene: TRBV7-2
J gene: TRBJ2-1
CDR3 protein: ASSPGLAPYNEQF

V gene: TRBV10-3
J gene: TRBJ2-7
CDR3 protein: AISGADRGREEQY

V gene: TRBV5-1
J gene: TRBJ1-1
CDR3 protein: ASSPQGAGPEAF

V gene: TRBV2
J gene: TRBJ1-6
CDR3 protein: ASRPDRANSPLH

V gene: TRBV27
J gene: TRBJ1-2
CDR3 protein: ASSEHRDSGYGYT

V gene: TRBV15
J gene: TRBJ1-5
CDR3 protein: ATSRERGGNQPQH

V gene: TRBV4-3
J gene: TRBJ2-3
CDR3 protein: ASSQEVASTDTQY

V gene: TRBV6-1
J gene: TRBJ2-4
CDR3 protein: ASSGEGTGGRNIQY

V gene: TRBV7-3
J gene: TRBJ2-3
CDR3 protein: ASRISGSDTQY

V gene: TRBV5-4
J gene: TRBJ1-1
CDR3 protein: ASSFSGSSEAF

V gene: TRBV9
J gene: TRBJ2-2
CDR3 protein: ASSGKQGPNTGELF

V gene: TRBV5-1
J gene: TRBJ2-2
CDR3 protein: ASGPGQVTGELF

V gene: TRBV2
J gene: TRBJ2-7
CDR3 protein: ASSEDSRSSEQY

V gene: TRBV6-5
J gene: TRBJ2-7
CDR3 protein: ASSSPGQGVDAQY

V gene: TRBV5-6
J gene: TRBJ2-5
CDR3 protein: ASSGWGGAWTQY

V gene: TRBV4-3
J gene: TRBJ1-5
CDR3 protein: ASSQEAGERANQPQH

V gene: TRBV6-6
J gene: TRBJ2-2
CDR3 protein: ASSYPGLAAGELF

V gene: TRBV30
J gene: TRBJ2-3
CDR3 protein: AWSLATDTQY

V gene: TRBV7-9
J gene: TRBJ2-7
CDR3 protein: ASSKRDRENYEQY

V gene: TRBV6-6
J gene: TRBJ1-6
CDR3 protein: ASSYSGLMDSPLH

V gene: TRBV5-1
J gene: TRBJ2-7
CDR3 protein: ASSFEGNEQY

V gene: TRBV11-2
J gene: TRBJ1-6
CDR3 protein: ASSINSLNSPLH

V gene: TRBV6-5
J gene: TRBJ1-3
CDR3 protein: ASKIDSGGNTIY

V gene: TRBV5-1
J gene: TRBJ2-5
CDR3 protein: ASSLPLLAGGKETQY

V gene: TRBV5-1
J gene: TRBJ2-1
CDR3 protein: ASSLEGGSYNEQF

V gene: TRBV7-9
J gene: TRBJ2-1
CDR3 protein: ASSVWGGHGNEQF